Listed here is a single TCR beta chain. Its specificity is not known. The length of the CDR3 is 13 residues. The V gene lost 0 bases and the J gene lost 0 bases, with 4 bases spanning the gap. Looked up from germline, CDR1 is SGHDT and CDR2 is YYEEEE. These data originate in a study of cytomegalovirus exposure and HLA in healthy donors. Regarding the study as a whole: Other equally common chains were less clonally expanded than HLA-associated TCR beta chains, a later analysis showed. Some segments of the V type, notably TRBV6-2 and TRBV6-3, were excluded as indistinguishable. Most CMV-associated TCR beta chains appeared HLA-restricted in a later analysis. TCR beta V segments were, for the most part, productive about 87% or about 30% of the time in an earlier analysis.

The PCR had 60 Vbeta and 13 Jbeta primers. Sequenced by immunoSEQ multiplex PCR; TCRdb stores in-frame clones only, minus some. In all, the sample yields over 110,000 clones. The clonotype comes from a male donor in good health and CMV-seronegative. The sequencing sample was made of PBMCs. The chain combines TRBV5-6 with TRBJ2-7; the D is unclear. For the CDR3, the DNA is TGTGCCAGCAGCTTGGACACCTCCTACGAGCAGTACTTC. Encoded protein: CASSLDTSYEQYF.